The 25 T cell receptor beta chains below all came from one sample that was sequenced in a study of T-cell memory formation after mild COVID-19. TCRdb reanalysed the 5' RACE reads using MiXCR and keeps one entry per CDR3 protein. This table has 470,000 or so distinct CDR3 sequences, 25% appearing once. The sequencing sample was made of PBMCs or a T cell subset sorted from them (not recorded which). The receptors were gathered from an adult woman who had mild COVID-19 (a few samples of this study predate the infection). Cell type and time point are not known.

This clonotype turned up a few times. The chain couples TRBV7-9 to TRBJ1-2; D gene uncertain. V was clipped by 1 base and J by 8 bases, with 11 bases between them. Per germline, CDR1 SEHNR and CDR2 FQNEAQ (reference sequence). CDR3 length: 13 amino acids. The CDR3 nucleotides read TGTGCCAGCAGCTTAGACGGTTTCTGGGGCTACACCTTC. Its protein product is CASSLDGFWGYTF.

This chain connects TRBV29-1 to TRBJ2-2; D assignment may be TRBD1 or TRBD2 (5 bases each). The CDR3 is 15 residues long. The germline V gene has CDR1 SQVTM and CDR2 ANQGSEA. The ends were cut back, 2 bases at V and 2 bases at J, with 12 bases in the middle. CDR3 sequence (DNA): TGCAGCGTTGAATCGGGACCCCAAAACACCGGGGAGCTGTTTTTT. Amino acids: CSVESGPQNTGELFF.

This clonotype was seen only a few times. V is TRBV7-2 and J is TRBJ2-7; the D gene is possibly TRBD2 (6 bases). V shed 5 bases and J shed 2 bases, with 25 bases lying between them. Germline CDR1 is SGHTA and CDR2 is FQGNSA. This CDR3 region has 18 residues. The CDR3 bases are TGTGCCAGCAGCCAAATGAACCCTCCCGGGACTTTTCCCTACGAGCAGTACTTC. It codes for CASSQMNPPGTFPYEQYF.

This clonotype has a count of ten or more. The chain joins TRBV9 to TRBJ2-5; D is undetermined. CDR1 SGDLS and CDR2 YYNGEE come from the germline V gene. Trimming pared 0 bases from V and 5 bases from J, leaving 14 bases between. The CDR3 is made up of 15 amino acids. CDR3 in amino acids: CASSVGSLQRETQYF. In DNA form, the CDR3 reads TGTGCCAGCAGCGTAGGTAGCCTCCAAAGGGAGACCCAGTACTTC.

The chain couples TRBV27 to TRBJ1-1, with D perhaps matching TRBD1 (6 bases). The CDR3 consists of 13 residues. Deletions cut 7 bases from V and 0 bases from J, with 9 bases between. Germline CDR1 reads MNHEY; CDR2 reads SMNVEV (reference sequence). This chain's CDR3 is CASNRAMNTEAFF. The DNA of the CDR3 is TGTGCCAGCAACAGGGCCATGAACACTGAAGCTTTCTTT.

The chain couples TRBV2 to TRBJ2-7; no clear D gene. The length of the CDR3 is 14 residues. With 8 bases removed from V and 2 bases from J, the gap between germline ends came to 16 bases. Germline V gives CDR1 SNHLY, CDR2 FYNNEI. The CDR3 protein is CASSEAYSTYEQYF. The CDR3 bases are TGTGCCAGCTCCGAGGCATACTCCACCTACGAGCAGTACTTC.

The gene calls are TRBV5-6 and TRBJ2-3; D not resolved. The CDR3 covers 15 residues. Per germline, CDR1 SGHDT and CDR2 YYEEEE. Trimming took 4 bases from V and 2 from J, leaving 14 bases between them. CDR3 sequence (DNA): TGTGCCAGCAGCGTAACGAGCCGGTACACAGATACGCAGTATTTT. Protein: CASSVTSRYTDTQYF.

This clonotype turned up a few times. J is TRBJ2-1 and V is TRBV4-1; TRBD2 agrees at 10 bases. The germline V gene has CDR1 MGHRA and CDR2 YSYEKL. CDR3 length equals 15 residues. The trim removed 5 bases at V and 10 bases at J, leaving 11 bases unmatched. CDR3 bases: TGCGCCAGCAGCAAAGGGCTAGCGGGGGATCGGGAGCAGTTCTTC. Translated, it gives CASSKGLAGDREQFF.

This clonotype has a handful of counts. The J gene is TRBJ1-1, the V gene TRBV18, with TRBD1 identical over 7 bases. Germline V gene sequence: CDR1 KGHSH, CDR2 LQKENI. V dropped 5 bases and J dropped 2; count of bases not matched to a gene: 8. This CDR3 has 15 amino acids. The DNA of the CDR3 is TGTGCCAGCTCAGCAGAACAGGGGTTCAACACTGAAGCTTTCTTT. Translated: CASSAEQGFNTEAFF. The full variable domain, its missing parts supplied by reference TRBV18 and TRBJ1-1, is NAGVMQNPRHLVRRRGQEARLRCSPMKGHSHVYWYRQLPEEGLKFMVYLQKENIIDESGMPKERFSAEFPKEGPSILRIQQVVRGDSAAYFCASSAEQGFNTEAFFGQGTRLTVV.

This clonotype was detected a few times. The J gene is TRBJ1-5, the V gene TRBV5-1; TRBD1 matches 10 bases. This CDR3 is 14 amino acids long. Germline V gives CDR1 SGHRS, CDR2 YFSETQ. Trimming at V came to 3 bases and at J to 5 bases, leaving 2 bases not matched to a gene. The CDR3 protein is CASSWGTGDQPQHF. The DNA for the CDR3 is TGCGCCAGCAGCTGGGGGACAGGGGATCAGCCCCAGCATTTT.

The V gene is TRBV27, the J gene TRBJ2-7; a weak D match, TRBD1 (6 bases). Germline values: CDR1 MNHEY, CDR2 SMNVEV (reference sequence). The germline V and J ends were trimmed by 3 bases and 0 bases, with 15 bases remaining between them. The length of the CDR3 is 16 residues. CDR3 DNA: TGTGCCAGCAGTTTGTCAACCGGGACACTCTCCTACGAGCAGTACTTC. Translated: CASSLSTGTLSYEQYF.

The chain links TRBV7-6 to TRBJ2-7; TRBD1 agrees at 9 bases. Trimming cost V 1 base and J 5 bases; bases outside gene matches: 3. In germline, CDR1 is SGHVS, CDR2 FNYEAQ. The CDR3 totals 14 residues. In nucleotides, the CDR3 is TGTGCCAGCAGCTTAGAGGGACAGGGTGACGAGCAGTACTTC. It is translated as CASSLEGQGDEQYF.

This clonotype was seen a handful of times. The chain joins TRBV15 to TRBJ2-7, with 7 bases aligning to TRBD1. V shed 4 bases, J shed 0 bases, and the junction held 6 bases outside the gene matches. CDR1 and CDR2 (germline): LNHNV, YYDKDF (reference sequence). This CDR3 is built from 15 residues. The CDR3 bases are TGTGCCACCAGCATGACAGGGTTCGCCTCCTACGAGCAGTACTTC. Its translation: CATSMTGFASYEQYF.

This clonotype came up a few times. The chain joins TRBV5-4 to TRBJ2-7; D possibly corresponds to TRBD2 (5 bases). Trimming shortened V by 3 bases and J by 3 bases, and 16 bases separated the two germline ends. This CDR3 region has 15 residues. Germline V lookup: CDR1 SGHNT, CDR2 YYREEE (reference sequence). Here the CDR3 DNA reads TGTGCCAGCAGCTCAACCAGAGGGAGCGACTACGAGCAGTACTTC. It translates to CASSSTRGSDYEQYF.

This clonotype showed up just a few times. The genes are TRBV12-3 or TRBV12-4 and TRBJ1-1; 7 bases are shared with TRBD1. Germline trimming cut 6 bases from V and 4 bases from J; bases unmatched to any gene: 8. This CDR3 is built from 14 residues. CDR3 bases: TGTGCCAGCAGATATACAGGGGACGTCACTGAAGCTTTCTTT. Amino acid sequence: CASRYTGDVTEAFF.

The CDR3 sequence: CSAREGVLQFF. The CDR3 DNA reads as TGCAGTGCTAGAGAGGGGGTCCTCCAGTTCTTC. The chain links TRBV20-1 to TRBJ2-1; D tentatively fits TRBD1 or TRBD2 (5 bases each). V lost 0 bases to trimming and J lost 13 bases, with 10 bases between them. The CDR3 runs to 11 residues. CDR1 and CDR2 from the germline V gene are DFQATT and SNEGSKA (reference sequence).

The chain recombines TRBV29-1 with TRBJ1-2; 7 nucleotides match TRBD1. The CDR3 length is 14 residues. The V segment lost 6 bases and the J segment 4 bases; nucleotides outside the gene matches: 11. Germline CDR1 reads SQVTM; CDR2 reads ANQGSEA. The CDR3 loop reads CSVLSGTALYGYTF. As DNA, the CDR3 is TGCAGCGTCCTCTCCGGGACAGCGCTCTATGGCTACACCTTC.

The chain links TRBV20-1 to TRBJ1-2; D uncertain. This CDR3 comprises 14 residues. Germline V gene sequence: CDR1 DFQATT, CDR2 SNEGSKA (reference sequence). The V end lost 5 bases, the J end lost 1 base, and 14 bases lay between the germline ends. Here the CDR3 DNA reads TGCAGTGCTCCCTTGATGGCTGATAACTATGGCTACACCTTC. Encoded protein: CSAPLMADNYGYTF.

V is TRBV15 and J is TRBJ2-3, with TRBD2 identical over 14 bases. This CDR3 spans 16 amino acids. Germline assignment: CDR1 LNHNV and CDR2 YYDKDF (reference sequence). The V segment lost 1 base and the J segment 10 bases; nucleotides outside the gene matches: 7. CDR3 loop: CATSRGVGTSGGPQYF. In DNA, the CDR3 is TGTGCCACCAGCAGAGGTGTAGGGACTAGCGGGGGCCCGCAGTATTTT.

V gene TRBV25-1 combines with J gene TRBJ1-1, with TRBD1 identical over 9 bases. CDR1 MGHDK and CDR2 SYGVNS come from the germline V gene. This CDR3 has 14 residues. The junction had 3 bases not matched to a gene; V was cut back by 3 bases and J by 4 bases. CDR3 nucleotides: TGTGCCAGCAGTGAGCAGGACAGGGGCACTGAAGCTTTCTTT. It specifies CASSEQDRGTEAFF.

This clonotype appeared a few times. The rearrangement links TRBV16 to TRBJ1-1; D is unresolved. CDR1 KGHSY and CDR2 FQNENV come from the germline V gene. There are 13 residues in the CDR3. With 0 bases removed from V and 7 bases from J, the gap between germline ends came to 9 bases. Written as DNA, the CDR3 is TGTGCCAGCAGCCAATCGAGAGGGATTGAAGCTTTCTTT. The encoded protein is CASSQSRGIEAFF.

The gene calls are TRBV12-3 or TRBV12-4 and TRBJ2-7; 12 bases line up with TRBD2. V was clipped by 5 bases and J by 7 bases; unmatched bases: 12. The CDR3 is made up of 16 amino acids. The CDR3 protein is CASSAGLAGPSVEQYF. CDR3 bases: TGTGCCAGCAGTGCGGGACTAGCGGGCCCTAGCGTTGAGCAGTACTTC.

In its sample, this clonotype was seen once. The gene calls are TRBV11-3 and TRBJ2-1, with D uncertain. CDR3 length equals 14 residues. The germline gives CDR1 SGHNT, CDR2 YENEEA. Trimming took 5 bases from V and 8 from J, leaving 16 bases between them. The CDR3 nucleotides read TGTGCCAGCAGCCCGCCGGGTTATCCCGATGAGCAGTTCTTC. It encodes CASSPPGYPDEQFF.

This chain uses TRBV12-3 or TRBV12-4 with TRBJ2-2; D remains ambiguous. The CDR3 is 15 amino acids. The V end was cut by 2 bases, the J end by 0 bases, with 7 bases between. The CDR3 is CASSLSAANTGELFF. CDR3 coding DNA: TGTGCCAGCAGTTTATCCGCAGCGAACACCGGGGAGCTGTTTTTT.

This clonotype has a count of ten or more. The gene calls are TRBV6-2 or TRBV6-3 and TRBJ2-1; D might be TRBD1 or TRBD2, each matching 5 bases. Germline V gives CDR1 MNHEY, CDR2 SVGEGT. The CDR3 loop spans 16 amino acids. V dropped 5 bases and J dropped 0 bases, with 14 bases sitting between them. CDR3 amino acids: CASSDPGTLSYNEQFF. In DNA form, the CDR3 reads TGTGCCAGCAGTGACCCCGGGACGCTCTCCTACAATGAGCAGTTCTTC.